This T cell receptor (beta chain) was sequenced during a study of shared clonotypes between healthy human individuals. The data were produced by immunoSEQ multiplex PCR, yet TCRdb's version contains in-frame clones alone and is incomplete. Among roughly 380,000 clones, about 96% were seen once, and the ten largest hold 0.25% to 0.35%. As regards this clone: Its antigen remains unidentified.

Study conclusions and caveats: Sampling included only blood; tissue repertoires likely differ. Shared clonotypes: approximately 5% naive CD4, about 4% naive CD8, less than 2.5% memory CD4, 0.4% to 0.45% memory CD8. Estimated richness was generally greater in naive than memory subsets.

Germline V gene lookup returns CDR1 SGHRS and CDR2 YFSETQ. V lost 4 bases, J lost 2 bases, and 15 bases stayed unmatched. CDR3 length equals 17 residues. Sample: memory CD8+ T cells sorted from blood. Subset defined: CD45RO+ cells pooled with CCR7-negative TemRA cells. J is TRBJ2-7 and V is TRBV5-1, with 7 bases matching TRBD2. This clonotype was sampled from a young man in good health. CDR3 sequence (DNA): TGCGCCAGCAGCCGCGGGAGAGGTAGATACGAAGCCTACGAGCAGTACTTC. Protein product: CASSRGRGRYEAYEQYF.